The 5 T cell receptor beta chains given below trace back to one sample, sequenced in a study of blood T cell repertoires in COVID-19. The repertoire was sequenced with immunoSEQ multiplex PCR; TCRdb's copy has only in-frame clones and lacks some. The sample shows approximately 230,000 clones, 70% to 90% of them seen only once. The specimen sequenced was peripheral blood. The receptors stem from a man aged 25-45 years who had recovered from COVID-19.

Here the CDR3 DNA reads TGTGCCAGCAGCGCGACAGGGAGGGTGACTAGCGGGGAACTCTCCTACGAGCAGTACTTC. As protein: CASSATGRVTSGELSYEQYF. The rearrangement links TRBV9 to TRBJ2-7; 11 nucleotides line up with TRBD2. CDR3 length equals 20 residues. J gave up 0 bases and V 3 bases, and 17 bases lay outside the gene matches. Per germline, CDR1 SGDLS and CDR2 YYNGEE.

This chain links TRBV7-9 with TRBJ2-3, with D maybe TRBD2 (6 bases). CDR1 is SEHNR and CDR2 is FQNEAQ in the germline V gene (reference sequence). CDR3 length: 16 amino acids. V lost 4 bases to trimming and J lost 4 bases, with 18 bases between them. The CDR3 DNA follows: TGTGCCAGCAGCTCCTCACTAGCTTCGCGGGCAGATACGCAGTATTTT. It is translated as CASSSSLASRADTQYF.

The chain links TRBV27 to TRBJ2-3; D uncertain. Germline assignment: CDR1 MNHEY and CDR2 SMNVEV (reference sequence). The CDR3 loop spans 16 amino acids. V lost 3 bases, J lost 2 bases, and 15 bases lay in between. CDR3 nucleotide sequence: TGTGCCAGCAGTTTCGATCCCTCTACGTCCACAGATACGCAGTATTTT. It codes for CASSFDPSTSTDTQYF.

V is TRBV7-2 and J is TRBJ1-5; maybe TRBD1 (6 bases). This CDR3 comprises 17 residues. V was pared by 1 base and J by 4 bases, with 17 bases between. Germline V CDR1 and CDR2: SGHTA, FQGNSA. The CDR3 region has the DNA TGTGCCAGCAGCTTAGAGGACAGTGGAAACTGGAATCAGCCCCAGCATTTT. Residues: CASSLEDSGNWNQPQHF.

The rearrangement joins TRBV7-2 to TRBJ2-5, with 11 bases identical to TRBD2. From germline, CDR1 is SGHTA and CDR2 FQGNSA. The CDR3 has 15 residues. J gave up 5 bases and V 4 bases, and 6 bases lay outside the gene matches. The CDR3 nucleotides are TGTGCCAGCAGCTGGATAGCGGGGGGGCAGGAGACCCAGTACTTC. This translates into CASSWIAGGQETQYF.